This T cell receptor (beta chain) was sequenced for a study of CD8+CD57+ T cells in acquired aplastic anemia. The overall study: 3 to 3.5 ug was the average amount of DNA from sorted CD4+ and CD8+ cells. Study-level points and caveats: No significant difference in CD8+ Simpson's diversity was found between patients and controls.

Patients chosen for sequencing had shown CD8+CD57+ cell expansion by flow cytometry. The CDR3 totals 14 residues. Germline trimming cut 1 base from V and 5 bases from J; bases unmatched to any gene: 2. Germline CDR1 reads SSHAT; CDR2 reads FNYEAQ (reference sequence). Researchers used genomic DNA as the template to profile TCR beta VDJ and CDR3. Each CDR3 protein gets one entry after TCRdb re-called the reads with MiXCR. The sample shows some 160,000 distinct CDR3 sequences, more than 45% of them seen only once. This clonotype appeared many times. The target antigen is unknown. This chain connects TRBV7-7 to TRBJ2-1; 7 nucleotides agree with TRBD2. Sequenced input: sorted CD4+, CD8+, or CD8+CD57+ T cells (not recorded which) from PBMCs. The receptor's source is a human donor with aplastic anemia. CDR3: CASSLGLADNEQFF. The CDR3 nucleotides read TGTGCCAGCAGCTTAGGTCTAGCGGACAATGAGCAGTTCTTC.